This TCR beta chain comes out of a study of blood T cells in healthy people across ages. A second PCR of about 7 to 11 cycles used a sample-barcoded 5' primer and a J-beta primer mix. TCRdb called the 5' RACE reads again in MiXCR, with one record for every CDR3 protein. The data contain approximately 2,000,000 distinct CDR3 sequences, around 42% of them seen just once; the ten biggest clones take up about 23%. Sample: blood. The sequence came from a human donor in good health.

CDR3 coding DNA: TGCGCCAGCAGCCTCCCGGGGGCGGGGGCCAACGTCCTGACTTTC. Translating it yields CASSLPGAGANVLTF. This chain uses TRBV5-1 with TRBJ2-6; TRBD1 or TRBD2 may be the D gene (6 bases each). Germline V gene data show CDR1 as SGHRS and CDR2 as YFSETQ. V lost 4 bases and J 4 bases, leaving 12 bases between the germline ends. The CDR3 extends over 15 amino acids. The entire variable domain, with the rest obtained from reference TRBV5-1 and TRBJ2-6, is as follows: KAGVTQTPRYLIKTRGQQVTLSCSPISGHRSVSWYQQTPGQGLQFLFEYFSETQRNKGNFPGRFSGRQFSNSRSEMNVSTLELGDSALYLCASSLPGAGANVLTFGAGSRLTVL.